This T cell receptor beta chain appears in the sequencing data of a study of shared T cell receptors in the human thymus. Libraries were prepared by immunoSEQ multiplex PCR; TCRdb keeps only in-frame clonotypes and omits some of them. The sample lists about 400,000 clones, approximately 95% occurring once. This clone was picked up a small number of times. The sequencing sample was made of thymocytes. This clonotype was obtained from a human donor.

The CDR3 reads CASSSPLRGNYEQYF. CDR3 nucleotide sequence: TGTGCCAGCAGCTCCCCCCTAAGGGGGAACTACGAGCAGTACTTC. The J gene is TRBJ2-7, the V gene TRBV7-6; the D gene is possibly TRBD1 (6 bases). CDR1 is SGHVS, CDR2 FNYEAQ, per germline. Between the trimmed V and J ends, which lost 4 bases and 3 bases, there was a span of 16 bases. The CDR3 contains 15 residues.